This TCR beta chain derives from a study of blood T cells in healthy people across ages. Study results and caveats: CMV status of donors was unknown, possibly confounding expanded clonotype changes.

A note on this clonotype: Its antigen is as yet unknown.

CDR1 DFQATT and CDR2 SNEGSKA come from the germline V gene (reference sequence). The CDR3 totals 18 residues. The V and J ends lost 2 bases and 3 bases, in that order; junction bases with no gene match: 10. Primed by a sample-barcoded 5' primer and a J-beta primer mix, a second PCR proceeded for 7 to 11 cycles. Via MiXCR, TCRdb re-called the 5' RACE reads, giving one row per CDR3 protein. The data show fewer than 1,000,000 distinct CDR3 sequences, 46% seen once. The chain couples TRBV20-1 to TRBJ2-3, with TRBD2 identical over 14 bases. This receptor was obtained from a man of 80 years or more in good health. The sample taken for sequencing was blood. CDR3 bases: TGCAGTGCTAGAAAACCCGGGACTAGCGGGAGTTTGACAGATACGCAGTATTTT. Translating gives CSARKPGTSGSLTDTQYF.